One and the same sample provided the 18 T cell receptor beta chains below, sequenced in a study of T cell repertoires in aging, cancer and after chemotherapy (dated by TCRdb to about 2019). Sequencing took place on an Illumina MiSeq. Multiplex touch-down PCR with a mixed TRB-A/B primer pool was used to amplify rearranged TRB sequences covering the V, D and J segments. The public reads were quality trimmed at Q25 with fastp and then assembled into clones with MiXCR by TCRdb, keeping productive beta chains. Rows are combined by CDR3 protein, so each entry shows the most common genes and DNA. The sample table records roughly 3,000 distinct CDR3 sequences; roughly 49% of these occur just once. Approximately 7.8% of the sample rests with the top ten. TCR beta rearrangements were amplified from genomic DNA extracted from peripheral blood rather than from sorted cells or RNA. Sequenced material: blood. All receptors derive from a human donor with a blood cancer.

V is TRBV6-5 and J is TRBJ1-2; no reliable D call. The CDR3 consists of 15 residues. Germline V lookup: CDR1 MNHEY, CDR2 SVGAGI. Trimming stripped 5 bases from V and 6 bases from J, with 19 bases between. The CDR3 DNA reads TGTGCCAGCAGTGATTGGGAAAGGGAAGTCCATGGCTACACCTTC. Translating it yields CASSDWEREVHGYTF.

V usage is TRBV20-1 and J usage is TRBJ2-7; TRBD2 is a possible D gene (6 bases). In germline, CDR1 is DFQATT, CDR2 SNEGSKA (reference sequence). Trimming cost V 3 bases and J 4 bases, with 19 bases left between them. The CDR3 covers 15 residues. Here the CDR3 DNA reads TGCAGTGCTAGCCCGCGGCGGGGCAGGGCTTACGAGCAGTACTTC. It yields the protein CSASPRRGRAYEQYF.

V and J are TRBV27 and TRBJ2-7; D uncertain. Germline CDR1 is MNHEY and CDR2 is SMNVEV (reference sequence). The V end lost 6 bases, the J end lost 6 bases, and 0 bases lay between the germline ends. The CDR3 sequence is 8 residues long. Written as DNA, the CDR3 is TGTGCCAGCAGCGAGCAGTACTTC. Protein sequence: CASSEQYF.

This clonotype is deemed large. V gene TRBV29-1 combines with J gene TRBJ2-2, with D maybe TRBD1 (5 bases). The CDR3 spans 13 residues. Germline values: CDR1 SQVTM, CDR2 ANQGSEA. Trimming left V 4 bases short and J 4 bases short, with 10 bases between. The CDR3 reads CSVVGASTGELFF. In DNA, the CDR3 is TGCAGCGTTGTAGGGGCGAGCACCGGGGAGCTGTTTTTT.

The rearrangement uses TRBV19 and TRBJ1-5, with D maybe TRBD1 (6 bases). Trimming pared 5 bases from V and 0 bases from J, leaving 14 bases between. The V gene's germline CDR1 is LNHDA and CDR2 SQIVND (reference sequence). The length of the CDR3 is 16 residues. CDR3 coding DNA: TGTGCCAGTAGTGCCACAGGGCCCTATAGCAATCAGCCCCAGCATTTT. Its translation is CASSATGPYSNQPQHF.

This clonotype was observed a few times. The V call is TRBV15, the J call TRBJ1-2; D gene uncertain. Germline-derived CDR1 and CDR2 are LNHNV and YYDKDF (reference sequence). The CDR3 contains 13 residues. The ends were cut back, 5 bases at V and 4 bases at J, with 11 bases in the middle. Here the CDR3 DNA reads TGTGCCACCAGCTCTACAGCCAGCTATGGCTACACCTTC. It codes for CATSSTASYGYTF. The full variable domain, with the rest looked up from reference TRBV15 and TRBJ1-2, is DAMVIQNPRYQVTQFGKPVTLSCSQTLNHNVMYWYQQKSSQAPKLLFHYYDKDFNNEADTPDNFQSRRPNTSFCFLDIRSPGLGDTAMYLCATSSTASYGYTFGSGTRLTVV.

This clonotype has just a few counts. This sequence joins TRBV6-5 and TRBJ2-1; tentatively, D is TRBD2 (5 bases). The CDR3 covers 17 residues. Between the trimmed V and J ends, which lost 0 bases and 5 bases, there was a span of 17 bases. The germline gives CDR1 MNHEY, CDR2 SVGAGI. The CDR3 spells CASSYSTPSGFNNEQFF. CDR3 DNA sequence: TGTGCCAGCAGTTACTCGACTCCGTCGGGGTTCAACAATGAGCAGTTCTTC.

By sample share, this clonotype is large (0.1 to 1%). This chain joins TRBV6-5 and TRBJ1-2, with D perhaps matching TRBD1 (5 bases). The CDR3 extends over 15 amino acids. Germline assignment: CDR1 MNHEY and CDR2 SVGAGI. Trimming stripped 6 bases from V and 2 bases from J, with 16 bases between. In nucleotides, the CDR3 is TGTGCCAGCAGGGGGCTGGGCAGCGCGAACTATGGCTACACCTTC. This translates into CASRGLGSANYGYTF.

This clonotype was seen a few times. V and J are TRBV6-5 and TRBJ1-1; D uncertain. Per germline, CDR1 MNHEY and CDR2 SVGAGI. The CDR3 has 12 residues. V dropped 5 bases and J dropped 7 bases, with 11 bases sitting between them. CDR3 DNA sequence: TGTGCCAGCAGTGAGTCATGGGGTGAAGCTTTCTTT. Protein product: CASSESWGEAFF.

The genes are TRBV20-1 and TRBJ1-2, with D possibly being TRBD1 (5 bases). The ends were cut back, 7 bases at V and 4 bases at J, with 16 bases in the middle. The length of the CDR3 is 13 residues. CDR1 and CDR2 (germline): DFQATT, SNEGSKA (reference sequence). Here the CDR3 DNA reads TGCAGTGGGAGGGACCTAAAATCCTATGGCTACACCTTC. This sequence encodes CSGRDLKSYGYTF.

This clonotype was recorded a few times. The chain combines TRBV6-5 with TRBJ1-1, with 9 bases fitting TRBD1. The CDR3 extends over 14 amino acids. The trim removed 4 bases at V and 1 base at J, leaving 1 base unmatched. The germline V gene has CDR1 MNHEY and CDR2 SVGAGI. The CDR3 bases are TGTGCCAGCAGTTCGGGACAGGGGAACACTGAAGCTTTCTTT. This codes for CASSSGQGNTEAFF.

This clonotype was seen a few times. V is TRBV7-9 and J is TRBJ2-5; D is undetermined. Trimming took 7 bases from V and 5 from J, leaving 14 bases between them. Germline V CDR1 and CDR2: SEHNR, FQNEAQ (reference sequence). The CDR3 has 13 amino acids. The CDR3: CASNRAQWETQYF. The CDR3 nucleotides read TGTGCCAGCAATCGGGCACAGTGGGAGACCCAGTACTTC.

The chain uses TRBV7-2 and TRBJ2-7; a possible D gene is TRBD1 (7 bases). Trimming pared 4 bases from V and 1 base from J, leaving 14 bases between. The germline V gene encodes CDR1 SGHTA and CDR2 FQGNSA. CDR3 length: 15 residues. The CDR3 reads CASSSGRGASYEQYF. The CDR3 DNA reads TGTGCCAGCAGCTCCGGCAGGGGGGCATCCTACGAGCAGTACTTC.

The gene calls are TRBV6-4 and TRBJ2-1; 9 bases map to TRBD2. The J segment lost 2 bases and the V segment lost 3 bases, leaving 5 bases of the junction unmatched. The CDR3 covers 16 residues. From germline, CDR1 is MRHNA and CDR2 SNTAGT. Written as DNA, the CDR3 is TGTGCCAGCAGTGATGACGCTAGCGGGACCTACAATGAGCAGTTCTTC. This translates into CASSDDASGTYNEQFF.

The rearrangement links TRBV7-6 to TRBJ2-3; no firm D call. There are 11 residues in the CDR3. Germline values: CDR1 SGHVS, CDR2 FNYEAQ. V lost 1 base and J lost 7, with 3 bases in between. CDR3 region: CASSLGNTQYF. CDR3 DNA: TGTGCCAGCAGCTTAGGTAATACGCAGTATTTT.

As to this clonotype: A much more abundant neighbour one base away suggests this may be a read error. This chain joins TRBV29-1 and TRBJ2-1; 8 bases line up with TRBD1. CDR1 SQVTM and CDR2 ANQGSEA come from the germline V gene. The CDR3 runs to 14 residues. CDR3: CSAIGQGSYNKQFF. CDR3 nucleotides: TGCAGCGCTATCGGACAGGGAAGCTACAATAAGCAGTTCTTC.

J is TRBJ1-6 and V is TRBV12-3 or TRBV12-4, with no clear D. Deletions cut 6 bases from V and 7 bases from J, with 7 bases between. The CDR3 is 12 amino acids. DNA for the CDR3: TGTGCCAGCAGGATTCAAAATTCACCCCTCCACTTT. Protein sequence: CASRIQNSPLHF.

This clonotype was counted a few times. This chain joins TRBV6-6 and TRBJ1-2; D remains ambiguous. This CDR3 region has 12 residues. Germline values: CDR1 MNHNY, CDR2 SVGAGI (reference sequence). V lost 5 bases and J 8 bases, leaving 12 bases between the germline ends. The CDR3 sequence is CASSPPRRGYTF. The DNA of the CDR3 is TGTGCCAGCAGTCCCCCCCGGCGAGGCTACACCTTC.